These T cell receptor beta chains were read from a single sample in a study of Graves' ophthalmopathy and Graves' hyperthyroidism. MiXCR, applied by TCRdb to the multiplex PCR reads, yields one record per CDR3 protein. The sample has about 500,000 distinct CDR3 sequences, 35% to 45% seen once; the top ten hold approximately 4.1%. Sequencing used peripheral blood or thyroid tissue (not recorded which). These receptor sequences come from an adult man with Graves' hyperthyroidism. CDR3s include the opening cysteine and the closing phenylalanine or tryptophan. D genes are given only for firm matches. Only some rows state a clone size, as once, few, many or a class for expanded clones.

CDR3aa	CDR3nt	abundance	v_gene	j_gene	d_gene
CASSDAWTDTYEQYF	TGTGCCAGCAGTGACGCCTGGACAGACACCTACGAGCAGTACTTC	NA	TRBV25-1	TRBJ2-7	NA
CSVEGARAGPEKLFF	TGCAGCGTTGAAGGGGCCAGGGCAGGACCTGAAAAACTGTTTTTT	many	TRBV29-1	TRBJ1-4	NA
CASGSRAGGPLTDTQYF	TGTGCCAGCGGATCGCGAGCGGGGGGGCCTTTGACAGATACGCAGTATTTT	few	TRBV7-9	TRBJ2-3	TRBD2
CASSSPGTPYYSNQPQHF	TGTGCCAGCAGCTCCCCCGGGACACCTTATTATAGCAATCAGCCCCAGCATTTT	NA	TRBV10-3	TRBJ1-5	NA
CASSPSLGDQPQHF	TGTGCCAGCAGTCCGAGTCTAGGGGATCAGCCCCAGCATTTT	NA	TRBV27	TRBJ1-5	NA
CSARAVAGQETQYF	TGCAGTGCTAGAGCTGTAGCGGGGCAAGAGACCCAGTACTTC	NA	TRBV20-1	TRBJ2-5	TRBD2
CASSLVRDPEKLFF	TGTGCCAGCAGCTTAGTGAGGGACCCTGAAAAACTGTTTTTT	many	TRBV7-9	TRBJ1-4	NA
CASSWGLAGGRTGELFF	TGCGCCAGCAGCTGGGGACTAGCGGGAGGAAGGACCGGGGAGCTGTTTTTT	NA	TRBV5-1	TRBJ2-2	TRBD2
CANSLEEPGTGVSETQYF	TGTGCCAACAGTTTGGAGGAGCCCGGGACAGGGGTGTCTGAGACCCAGTACTTC	NA	TRBV27	TRBJ2-5	TRBD1
CSTGQGQETQYF	TGCAGCACGGGACAAGGTCAAGAGACCCAGTACTTC	few	TRBV20-1	TRBJ2-5	NA
CSARSGLSYNSPLHF	TGCAGTGCTAGGTCAGGGCTCTCCTATAATTCACCCCTCCACTTT	many	TRBV20-1	TRBJ1-6	NA
CASRTNGYEQFF	TGTGCCAGCCGTACTAACGGTTATGAGCAGTTCTTC	NA	TRBV12-3/TRBV12-4	TRBJ2-1	NA
CASRMGGNNYGYTF	TGTGCCAGCAGGATGGGAGGGAATAACTATGGCTACACCTTC	few	TRBV28	TRBJ1-2	NA
CASSFDPTGETQYF	TGTGCCAGCAGCTTTGACCCAACGGGGGAGACCCAGTACTTC	many	TRBV7-8	TRBJ2-5	NA
CSARGSRGSSYEQYF	TGCAGTGCTAGAGGCTCGCGGGGGAGCTCCTACGAGCAGTACTTC	many	TRBV20-1	TRBJ2-7	TRBD2
CAWSVQTYGYTF	TGTGCCTGGAGTGTACAGACCTATGGCTACACCTTC	NA	TRBV30	TRBJ1-2	NA
CASSLADTGPRGETQYF	TGCGCCAGCAGCTTGGCCGATACGGGACCCCGTGGGGAGACCCAGTACTTC	few	TRBV5-1	TRBJ2-5	NA
CASSPRDRTRPTGELFF	TGTGCCAGCAGCCCACGGGACAGGACGAGGCCCACCGGGGAGCTGTTTTTT	NA	TRBV7-9	TRBJ2-2	TRBD1
CATSETGKNCFF	NA	NA	TRBV24-1	TRBJ1-4	NA
CASSFRDRVHYGYTF	TGTGCCAGCAGCTTCCGGGACAGGGTTCACTATGGCTACACCTTC	NA	TRBV7-9	TRBJ1-2	TRBD1
CSASDRLSSYNSPLHF	TGCAGTGCCTCGGACAGGTTGAGCTCCTATAATTCACCCCTCCACTTT	many	TRBV20-1	TRBJ1-6	TRBD1
CASSFLRTSGDEETQYF	TGTGCCAGCAGTTTTTTAAGGACTAGCGGGGACGAAGAGACCCAGTACTTC	NA	TRBV28	TRBJ2-5	TRBD2
CASSYGQAEAFF	TGTGCCAGCAGTTACGGACAGGCCGAAGCTTTCTTT	many	TRBV28	TRBJ1-1	TRBD1
CASSDAGSAGELFF	TGCGCCAGCAGTGATGCAGGGTCAGCCGGGGAGCTGTTTTTT	many	TRBV10-1	TRBJ2-2	NA
CASSQREKLFF	TGTGCCAGCAGCCAACGTGAAAAACTGTTTTTT	many	TRBV6-5	TRBJ1-4	NA
CASSQERGGTEELFF	TGTGCCAGCAGCCAAGAACGGGGGGGAACCGAGGAGCTGTTTTTT	NA	TRBV9	TRBJ2-2	TRBD2
CASSPVPGQETQYF	TGTGCCAGCAGCCCCGTCCCGGGACAAGAGACCCAGTACTTC	NA	TRBV12-3/TRBV12-4	TRBJ2-5	NA
CAISDKTSGSSYEQYF	TGTGCCATCAGTGACAAGACTAGCGGGAGTTCCTACGAGCAGTACTTC	NA	TRBV10-3	TRBJ2-7	TRBD2
CASRSGDRGGDTEAFF	TGTGCCAGCAGAAGCGGGGACAGGGGAGGTGACACTGAAGCTTTCTTT	many	TRBV7-3	TRBJ1-1	TRBD1
CASGLRGLGNQPQHF	TGTGCCAGCGGCCTCAGGGGGCTCGGCAATCAGCCCCAGCATTTT	NA	TRBV5-6	TRBJ1-5	TRBD1
CASKRGSNTEAF	TGTGCCAGCAAACGCGGATCGAACACTGAAGCTTTC	NA	TRBV7-2	TRBJ2-6	NA
CASGQAGTDIKREAFF	TGTGCCAGCGGCCAAGCCGGGACAGACATAAAGCGTGAAGCTTTCTTT	NA	TRBV3-1	TRBJ1-1	TRBD1
CASSLGDIKDEQYF	TGTGCCAGCAGCTTAGGGGATATCAAGGACGAGCAGTACTTC	many	TRBV7-9	TRBJ2-7	NA
CASSELVGTDPNEQYF	TGTGCCAGCAGTGAATTGGTCGGGACAGACCCTAACGAGCAGTACTTC	many	TRBV25-1	TRBJ2-7	TRBD1
CASSMYTGGNSPLHF	TGTGCCAGCAGCATGTATACCGGGGGGAATTCACCCCTCCACTTT	NA	TRBV7-9	TRBJ1-6	NA
CSARVAAISTDTQYF	TGCAGTGCTAGAGTAGCGGCAATTAGCACAGATACGCAGTATTTT	NA	TRBV20-1	TRBJ2-3	NA
CASRGTKETQYF	TGTGCCAGCAGAGGGACCAAAGAGACCCAGTACTTC	many	TRBV6-5	TRBJ2-5	NA
CASSFLDRGMGETQYF	TGTGCCAGCAGCTTCCTGGACAGGGGGATGGGGGAGACCCAGTACTTC	NA	TRBV5-6	TRBJ2-5	TRBD1
CASSQAPAGWDMNTEAFF	TGCGCCAGCAGCCAAGCCCCGGCAGGTTGGGACATGAACACTGAAGCTTTCTTT	NA	TRBV4-1	TRBJ1-1	NA
CASSYTGGLTGELFF	TGTGCCAGCAGTTATACAGGGGGATTAACCGGGGAGCTGTTTTTT	many	TRBV7-9	TRBJ2-2	TRBD1
CASSYSAVNNYGYTF	TGTGCCAGCAGTTACTCGGCAGTTAATAACTATGGCTACACCTTC	few	TRBV6-5	TRBJ1-2	NA
CASSRGKTEKLFF	TGTGCCAGCAGCCGCGGAAAGACCGAAAAACTGTTTTTT	NA	TRBV14	TRBJ1-4	NA
CASSDGTASTDTQYF	TGTGCCAGCAGCGACGGGACAGCCAGCACAGATACGCAGTATTTT	NA	TRBV6-4	TRBJ2-3	TRBD1
CASTKALAERYEQYF	TGTGCCAGCACCAAAGCGCTAGCGGAGCGCTACGAGCAGTACTTC	few	TRBV6-6	TRBJ2-7	TRBD2
CASSLALPYEQYF	TGTGCCAGCAGCTTAGCGCTACCCTACGAGCAGTACTTC	NA	TRBV7-2	TRBJ2-7	NA
CASRDFTGWSRETQYF	TGTGCCAGTAGAGACTTCACAGGGTGGTCGAGGGAGACCCAGTACTTC	NA	TRBV19	TRBJ2-5	NA
CASSIMGYTF	TGTGCCAGTAGTATCATGGGCTACACCTTC	NA	TRBV19	TRBJ1-2	NA
CSVVPIGTVRHGCTF	TGCAGCGTTGTTCCTATTGGGACTGTTCGGCATGGCTGCACCTTC	NA	TRBV29-1	TRBJ1-2	NA
CASSIGGGTYTETQYF	TGTGCCAGCAGCATTGGCGGGGGGACCTATACCGAGACCCAGTACTTC	NA	TRBV7-9	TRBJ2-5	TRBD2
CASSLESRQEQFF	TGCGCCAGCAGCTTGGAGTCGCGACAAGAGCAGTTCTTC	NA	TRBV5-1	TRBJ2-1	NA
CASSYSWTAPRSGNTIYF	TGTGCCAGCAGTTACTCTTGGACAGCCCCGCGGTCTGGAAACACCATATATTTT	few	TRBV6-5	TRBJ1-3	NA
CASSLRTGEETQYF	TGCGCCAGCAGCTTACGGACAGGGGAGGAGACCCAGTACTTC	NA	TRBV5-1	TRBJ2-5	TRBD1
CASSEGQGSNQPQHF	TGTGCCAGCAGCGAGGGACAGGGCAGCAATCAGCCCCAGCATTTT	many	TRBV2	TRBJ1-5	TRBD1
CSAIQAYEQYF	TGCAGTGCTATACAAGCCTACGAGCAGTACTTC	many	TRBV20-1	TRBJ2-7	NA